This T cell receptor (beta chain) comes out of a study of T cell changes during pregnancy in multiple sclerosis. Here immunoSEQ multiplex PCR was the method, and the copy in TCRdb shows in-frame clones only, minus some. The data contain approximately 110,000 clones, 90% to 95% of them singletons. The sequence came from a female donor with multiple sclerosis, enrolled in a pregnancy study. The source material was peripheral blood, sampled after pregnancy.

CDR3 bases: TGTGCCAGCAATCCCGCGGGGGAGAACACCGGGGAGCTGTTTTTT. This codes for CASNPAGENTGELFF. The rearrangement uses TRBV6-5 and TRBJ2-2, with 7 bases lining up with TRBD2. This CDR3 region has 15 residues. In germline, CDR1 is MNHEY, CDR2 SVGAGI. V lost 7 bases and J lost 1; bases outside the gene matches: 6.